These T cell receptor beta chains were read from a single sample in a study of T-cell memory formation after mild COVID-19. A single record per CDR3 protein comes from TCRdb applying MiXCR to the 5' RACE reads. The data contain roughly 400,000 distinct CDR3 sequences, 24% of them singletons. Sequencing was done on a sample of PBMCs or a T cell subset sorted from them (not recorded which). These receptors were taken from an adult woman who had mild COVID-19 (a few samples of this study predate the infection). Cell type and time point are not known. CDR3s include the opening cysteine and the closing phenylalanine or tryptophan. A D gene is named only where the DNA matches it firmly.

D	V	J	CDR3
.	TRBV20-1	TRBJ2-2	CSAIKRTNTGELFF
.	TRBV4-1	TRBJ2-2	CASSQDHGGTGELFF
.	TRBV29-1	TRBJ2-4	CSVRTENIQYF
.	TRBV10-3	TRBJ1-3	CAMAGWGGNTIYF
.	TRBV4-3	TRBJ2-7	CASSRKGPSYEQYF
TRBD1	TRBV5-6	TRBJ2-1	CASSSRSGQGYEQFF
TRBD2	TRBV7-8	TRBJ2-1	CASSLGASGRGNEQFF
TRBD2	TRBV12-3/TRBV12-4	TRBJ2-1	CASSPRLAGASEQFF
.	TRBV5-1	TRBJ2-7	CASSHRTGSYEQYF
.	TRBV20-1	TRBJ2-5	CSANQETQYF
.	TRBV10-3	TRBJ2-7	CAISEPFGDTSYEQYF
.	TRBV7-9	TRBJ2-3	CASRSGRGGGTDTQYF
.	TRBV15	TRBJ2-3	CATSRVAGSDTQYF
TRBD1	TRBV20-1	TRBJ1-5	CSARQGIGGNQPQHF
TRBD1	TRBV2	TRBJ1-1	CASRETGGTEAFF
.	TRBV9	TRBJ1-1	CASSPYDQAEAFF
TRBD1	TRBV5-1	TRBJ1-2	CASSPWTGSDYGYTF
TRBD2	TRBV3-1	TRBJ2-5	CASSQDPGLAGKETQYF
TRBD2	TRBV9	TRBJ2-7	CASSPRREGPYEQYF
TRBD2	TRBV23-1	TRBJ2-3	CAPGSGGTTDTQYF
.	TRBV19	TRBJ2-5	CASSPGGIRAGETQYF
.	TRBV4-3	TRBJ2-3	CASSQVGGRTDTQYF
.	TRBV12-3/TRBV12-4	TRBJ1-5	CASSLGGRGNQPQHF